Listed here are 12 T cell receptor beta chains from one sample, sequenced in a study of T-cell reconstitution after alpha-beta-depleted transplantation in children listed by TCRdb under 2016. The method was PCR. For sequencing, an Illumina HiSeq 2500 was employed. TCR libraries were prepared with molecular barcoding, using unique molecular identifiers to normalize TCRbeta repertoire quantification. The public sequencing data were trimmed at Q25 with fastp and processed into clonotypes with MiXCR by TCRdb, which kept only in-frame beta chains. Rows matching on CDR3 protein sequence are summarized as one entry with the most common DNA and genes. This sample is represented by about 540,000 distinct CDR3 sequences; roughly 18% of them were singletons. 3.3% of the sample is held by the ten biggest clonotypes. The sample consisted of PBMCs from the stem cell graft donor, taken from the stem cell graft. The source of these receptors is a human donor who donated a stem cell graft to a child with acute lymphoblastic leukemia.

The CDR3 DNA reads TGCAGTGCTAGCGGCGGGACAGATACGCAGTATTTT. It translates to CSASGGTDTQYF. V is TRBV20-1 and J is TRBJ2-3; D perhaps matches TRBD2 (5 bases). Trimming removed 3 bases at V and 3 bases at J, with 7 bases between. CDR1 is DFQATT, CDR2 SNEGSKA, per germline (reference sequence). The CDR3 covers 12 residues.

The chain is built from TRBV4-1 and TRBJ1-2; 7 bases map to TRBD1. The CDR3 runs to 19 residues. V lost 2 bases, J lost 3 bases, and 18 bases stayed unmatched. Looked up from germline, CDR1 is MGHRA and CDR2 is YSYEKL. The CDR3 reads CASSQPGLTLRGLDYGYTF. The DNA for the CDR3 is TGCGCCAGCAGCCAACCTGGCCTGACTTTAAGGGGGCTCGACTATGGCTACACCTTC.

The chain is built from TRBV12-3 or TRBV12-4 and TRBJ2-1; 9 bases map to TRBD2. J lost 7 bases, V lost 4 bases, and 14 bases had no gene match. The CDR3 contains 17 residues. The DNA of the CDR3 is TGTGCCAGCAGTTCTGGAGCGGGAGGCCCCAGGGAGAATGAGCAGTTCTTC. Its translation is CASSSGAGGPRENEQFF.

The chain is built from TRBV5-1 and TRBJ1-2; D uncertain. The CDR3 covers 15 residues. Between the trimmed V and J ends, which lost 1 base and 3 bases, there was a span of 13 bases. The germline CDR1 and CDR2 sequences are SGHRS and YFSETQ. CDR3 sequence (DNA): TGCGCCAGCAGCTTGTTCAGGTCCGGGGACTATGGCTACACCTTC. Translation: CASSLFRSGDYGYTF.

This clonotype has only a few counts. The genes are TRBV7-2 and TRBJ1-2; no firm D call. V gave up 3 bases and J gave up 2 bases, with 7 bases separating them. The CDR3 is 13 residues long. The V gene's germline CDR1 is SGHTA and CDR2 FQGNSA. The CDR3 coding sequence is TGTGCCAGCAGCTTTACGGGGAACTATGGCTACACCTTC. Translation: CASSFTGNYGYTF. Complete variable domain (other parts from reference TRBV7-2 and TRBJ1-2): GAGVSQSPSNKVTEKGKDVELRCDPISGHTALYWYRQSLGQGLEFLIYFQGNSAPDKSGLPSDRFSAERTGGSVSTLTIQRTQQEDSAVYLCASSFTGNYGYTFGSGTRLTVV.

This sequence joins TRBV20-1 and TRBJ2-7, with 10 bases fitting TRBD2. CDR3 length: 13 amino acids. J gave up 4 bases and V 4 bases, and 4 bases lay outside the gene matches. The germline gives CDR1 DFQATT, CDR2 SNEGSKA (reference sequence). CDR3 sequence (DNA): TGCAGTGCTAATAGCGGGAGGTGGTACGAGCAGTACTTC. It translates to CSANSGRWYEQYF.

A few counts support this clonotype. The genes are TRBV7-3 and TRBJ2-2, with D perhaps TRBD1 or TRBD2 (6 bases each). Germline V gives CDR1 SGHTA, CDR2 FQGTGA. The V and J ends lost 5 bases and 0 bases respectively, with 13 bases between them. There are 16 residues in the CDR3. The chain's CDR3 is CASSPGGTSNTGELFF. CDR3 sequence (DNA): TGTGCCAGCAGCCCGGGCGGGACATCGAACACCGGGGAGCTGTTTTTT.

V and J are TRBV25-1 and TRBJ2-1; the D is unclear. Trimming removed 6 bases from V and 5 bases from J, with 11 bases in between. The V gene's germline CDR1 is MGHDK and CDR2 SYGVNS. This CDR3 comprises 13 residues. The chain's CDR3 is CASSVSPNNEQFF. Written as DNA, the CDR3 is TGTGCCAGCAGCGTGTCACCCAACAATGAGCAGTTCTTC. Full variable domain (missing parts from reference TRBV25-1 and TRBJ2-1): EADIYQTPRYLVIGTGKKITLECSQTMGHDKMYWYQQDPGMELHLIHYSYGVNSTEKGDLSSESTVSRIRTEHFPLTLESARPSHTSQYLCASSVSPNNEQFFGPGTRLTVL.

The V gene is TRBV20-1, the J gene TRBJ2-1; the match to TRBD2 covers 8 bases. The CDR3 length is 12 residues. Germline CDR1 is DFQATT and CDR2 is SNEGSKA (reference sequence). J lost 6 bases, V lost 5 bases, and 3 bases had no gene match. CDR3 sequence: CSAREGGNEQFF. The DNA of the CDR3 is TGCAGTGCTCGGGAGGGAGGCAATGAGCAGTTCTTC.

This clonotype was recorded many times. V gene TRBV12-3 or TRBV12-4 combines with J gene TRBJ2-2; weak D call: TRBD2 (6 bases). V was clipped by 2 bases and J by 1 base, with 8 bases between them. The CDR3 is made up of 15 amino acids. This CDR3 reads CASSLRLGNTGELFF. As DNA, the CDR3 is TGTGCCAGCAGTTTACGACTAGGGAACACCGGGGAGCTGTTTTTT.

This clonotype was detected only a few times. The chain is built from TRBV18 and TRBJ2-5; D call uncertain. The CDR3 runs to 12 residues. V was clipped by 2 bases and J by 5 bases, with 6 bases between them. CDR1 and CDR2 from the germline V gene are KGHSH and LQKENI. For the CDR3, the DNA is TGTGCCAGCTCACCAGGAGTGGAGACCCAGTACTTC. Translated: CASSPGVETQYF.

This clonotype was seen a handful of times. The CDR3 is CSVDRDRGKFQETQYF. CDR3 nucleotide sequence: TGCAGCGTTGATCGGGACAGGGGAAAGTTCCAAGAGACCCAGTACTTC. The chain joins TRBV29-1 to TRBJ2-5; 10 bases line up with TRBD1. The CDR3 sequence is 16 residues long. Germline CDR1 is SQVTM and CDR2 is ANQGSEA. The J segment lost 1 base and the V segment lost 3 bases, leaving 8 bases of the junction unmatched.